The rows below give T cell receptor beta chains drawn from one sample of a study of blood T cell repertoires in COVID-19. This table comes from immunoSEQ multiplex PCR, and its TCRdb copy is limited to in-frame clones, with some not included. The repertoire consists of fewer than 300,000 clones, with approximately 85% occurring once and the leading ten covering around 4.5%. Sequenced sample: PBMCs or T cells enriched from blood (not recorded which). These receptors came from a woman aged 30 to 39 who had recovered from COVID-19. The CDR3 runs from the conserved cysteine through the conserved F or W. A D gene is named only where the DNA matches it firmly. Size tells how often a clone was seen (once, few, many) or the class of an expanded clone, and some rows leave it out.

j_call v_call clone_size d_call cdr3_nt cdr3_aa
TRBJ1-4 TRBV29-1 . TRBD1 TGCAGCGTTGGGGACAGGGGGCTTAATGAAAAACTGTTTTTT CSVGDRGLNEKLFF
TRBJ2-7 TRBV6-1 once . TGTGCCAGCAGTCAAGCAACTCTAGCGTCCCCCTACGAGCAGTACTTC CASSQATLASPYEQYF
TRBJ1-5 TRBV6-6 . TRBD1 TGTGCCAGCAGTCATCCCGGGACAGGGGGGAATAGCAATCAGTCCCAGCATTTT CASSHPGTGGNSNQSQHF
TRBJ1-5 TRBV7-6 . TRBD1 TGTGCCAGCAGCTCAGGACAGGGGCTCCAGCCCCAGCATTTT CASSSGQGLQPQHF
TRBJ2-7 TRBV4-2 . TRBD2 TGTGCCAGCAGCGGCCTAGCGGGAGTCGAGCAGTACTTC CASSGLAGVEQYF
TRBJ2-1 TRBV30 . TRBD1 TGTGCCTGGGGTAGGGACAGGGACCCGAGCTCCTACAATGAGCAGTTCTTC CAWGRDRDPSSYNEQFF
TRBJ1-4 TRBV7-6 . TRBD1 TGTGCCAGCAGCTCAGGGACAGGAAAGGTAGAAAAACTGTTTTTT CASSSGTGKVEKLFF
TRBJ1-6 TRBV3-1/TRBV3-2 . . TGTGCCAGCAGCCAAGGACACGATAATTCACCCCTCCACTTT CASSQGHDNSPLHF
TRBJ2-5 TRBV2 . . TGTGCCAGCAGTCCCATTCCTTCAGGGATCCTCCAAGAGACCCAGTACTTC CASSPIPSGILQETQYF
TRBJ1-4 TRBV11-2 few TRBD1 TGTGCCAGCAGCTTAGATGTGCAACGGTCGGGACAGGGATTGTTTTTT CASSLDVQRSGQGLFF
TRBJ1-2 TRBV29-1 . TRBD1 TGCAGCGTTGACTTCACAGGGGGTGGCTACACCTTC CSVDFTGGGYTF
TRBJ1-4 TRBV19 once . TGTGCCAGTAGACCGGAGTATTCGGATGAAAAACTGTTTTTT CASRPEYSDEKLFF
TRBJ2-1 TRBV9 . TRBD2 TGTGCCAGCAGCGTTGGCGGGAGTCAAGGGTATGAGCAGTTCTTC CASSVGGSQGYEQFF
TRBJ1-5 TRBV2 once . TGTGCCAGCAGTGAAGGTTTAGCGGGCAATCAGCCCCAGCATTTT CASSEGLAGNQPQHF
TRBJ2-5 TRBV29-1 . . TGCAGCGTCCGGGACTGGAAAGAGACCCAGTACTTC CSVRDWKETQYF
TRBJ2-1 TRBV6-5 . TRBD2 TGTGCCAGCAGTATGCTAGCGGGGGTCCCGAATGAGCAGTTCTTC CASSMLAGVPNEQFF
TRBJ2-3 TRBV7-8 . . TGTGCCAGCAGCTTATCGGCGAGCGCCACAGATACGCAGTATTTT CASSLSASATDTQYF
TRBJ1-4 TRBV5-1 . TRBD1 TGCGCCAGCAGCCCTGCGCTCGGGACAGGGGGTGAAAAACTGTTTTTT CASSPALGTGGEKLFF
TRBJ2-5 TRBV7-8 few TRBD2 TGTGCCAGCAGCCTGGAGCGGGGGCGAGAGACCCAGTACTTC CASSLERGRETQYF
TRBJ1-2 TRBV18 once TRBD1 TGTGCCAGCTCACTGAGACAGGGGGAGGAACGTGGCTACACCTTC CASSLRQGEERGYTF
TRBJ2-1 TRBV9 . TRBD2 TGTGCCAGCAGCGACCCTTGGCGGGAGGCCTCCTACAATGAGCAGTTCTTC CASSDPWREASYNEQFF
TRBJ1-1 TRBV30 . . TGTGCCTGGAGAGCGGGGAACACTGAAGCTTTCTTT CAWRAGNTEAFF
TRBJ2-7 TRBV15 . . TGTGCCACCAGCAGCCCGGGGGACTACGAGCAGTACTTC CATSSPGDYEQYF
TRBJ1-1 TRBV12-5 . TRBD1 TGTGCTAGTGGTATCCGATCGGGGAGGACAGGGGATCTTGCCACTGAAGCTTTCTTT CASGIRSGRTGDLATEAFF
TRBJ2-3 TRBV9 . . TGTGCCAGCAGCGTAGCTCAGGGACTCACAGATACGCAGTATTTT CASSVAQGLTDTQYF
TRBJ2-7 TRBV5-1 . . TGCGCCAGCAGAGAACAGGGTGGGAGCTCCTACGAGCAGTACTTC CASREQGGSSYEQYF
TRBJ1-5 TRBV10-3 . . TGTGCCATCAGTGAGTCAGGTAGGGGGAGCAATCAGCCCCAGCATTTT CAISESGRGSNQPQHF
TRBJ1-2 TRBV7-8 once . TGTGCCAGCAGCCCCCCCCAACTTAACTATGGCTACACCTTC CASSPPQLNYGYTF
TRBJ2-1 TRBV11-3 . TRBD2 TGTGCCAGCGCTGCGGGGGGCAGCAATGAGCAGTTCTTC CASAAGGSNEQFF
TRBJ1-2 TRBV6-5 . . TGTGCCAGCAGCGGTTCGCTTGGCTACACCTTC CASSGSLGYTF
TRBJ1-1 TRBV11-2 . . TGTGCCAGCAGCTTAGGGATAAGGAGGGCCACTGAAGCTTTCTTT CASSLGIRRATEAFF
TRBJ1-6 TRBV21-1 . . TGTGCCAGCAGCTCTCCTCTCCCGGGACAGAGTAGGTCACCCCTCCACTTT CASSSPLPGQSRSPLHF
TRBJ1-5 TRBV7-8 . TRBD1 TGTGCCAGCAGCTTAAGGGTTGTCAGGGGGCTTCAGCCCCAGCATTTT CASSLRVVRGLQPQHF
TRBJ2-1 TRBV24-1 . TRBD2 TGTGCCACCAGTGGCTCCTCTAGCGGGAGGGCCCGCTACAATGAGCAGTTCTTC CATSGSSSGRARYNEQFF
TRBJ2-1 TRBV7-2 . . TGTGCCAGCAGCTTAGACTATTCGCAGACCTACAATGAGCAGTTCTTC CASSLDYSQTYNEQFF
TRBJ1-2 TRBV6-2/TRBV6-3 . . TGTGCCAGCAGTTCCCTCGCCGGGACAAGCTATGGCTACACCTTC CASSSLAGTSYGYTF
TRBJ1-1 TRBV5-4 . . TGTGCCGCCTCGCGGGCAGTCTCGAACACTGAAGCTTTCTTT CAASRAVSNTEAFF
TRBJ2-3 TRBV19 . TRBD2 TGTGCCAGTAGTATGTGGCTAGCGGGAGGACCTATGGCAGATACGCAGTATTTT CASSMWLAGGPMADTQYF
TRBJ2-7 TRBV7-8 . TRBD2 TGTGCCAGCAGCCTATTAGCGGGGAACTACGAGCAGTACTTC CASSLLAGNYEQYF
TRBJ1-1 TRBV10-3 . . TGTGCCATCAGTGAGTTGGGGCGGAACACTGAAGCTTTCTTT CAISELGRNTEAFF
TRBJ2-2 TRBV11-3 . TRBD1 TGTGCCAGCAGCCTCAGGGGGCTGGGCGGGGAGCTGTTTTTT CASSLRGLGGELFF
TRBJ1-5 TRBV29-1 . . TGCAGCGTTGGTATGAATCAGCCCCAGCATTTT CSVGMNQPQHF
TRBJ2-7 TRBV7-9 once TRBD1 TGTGCCAGCAGCTCCCAGTCCGGGACAGGTTCCTACGAGCAGTACTTC CASSSQSGTGSYEQYF
TRBJ1-6 TRBV6-5 . . TGTGCCAGCAGTTATCGGAGGGAGACGAAGTCACCCCTCCACTTT CASSYRRETKSPLHF
TRBJ1-5 TRBV28 . . TGTGCCAGCAGTTCCACCGGGGCGGGGTTGACGCAGCCCCAGCATTTT CASSSTGAGLTQPQHF
TRBJ2-4 TRBV15 . . TGTGCCACCAGCAGAGATGGTTTTTGGGGACCCCAGGGGATTGCCAAAAACATTCAGTACTTC CATSRDGFWGPQGIAKNIQYF